This T cell receptor beta chain was identified during a study of blood T cell repertoires in COVID-19. TCRdb keeps only in-frame clones here, not all; method: immunoSEQ multiplex PCR. The table includes approximately 140,000 clones, around 86% detected once. The V and J ends lost 1 base and 4 bases, in that order; junction bases with no gene match: 7. Germline CDR1 LGHDT, CDR2 YNNKEL (reference sequence). The CDR3 loop spans 16 amino acids. This chain links TRBV3-1 (or the pseudogene TRBV3-2) with TRBJ2-7, with 10 bases identical to TRBD2. This clonotype was obtained from a man aged 40-49 years with active or convalescent COVID-19. The sequenced sample was peripheral blood. CDR3 DNA sequence: TGTGCCAGCAGCCAAGGCCGAGCGGGGGGGCCTTACGAGCAGTACTTC. Protein: CASSQGRAGGPYEQYF.